This TCR beta chain was sequenced during a study of blood T cell repertoires in COVID-19. Study overall: Material from acute and convalescent COVID-19 was sourced from the United States, Italy and Spain. T cells, B-cell-depleted T cells, or PBMCs supplied cDNA or gDNA.

Original analysis: Scientists estimated how many nucleated cells there were by amplifying reference gene primers. Sequencing was performed with immunoSEQ multiplex PCR; in TCRdb, only in-frame clones are kept and a portion is missing. V and J calls and clone size come straight from that table; D and trimming were deduced from the DNA. The sample shows about 120,000 clones, around 87% of them seen only once. Germline CDR1 reads MDHEN; CDR2 reads SYDVKM. Trimming removed 5 bases at V and 4 bases at J, with 17 bases between. The CDR3 loop spans 15 amino acids. This clonotype was sampled from a woman between 65 and 79 years old with acute or convalescent COVID-19. Sequencing was done on a sample of peripheral blood. V is TRBV28 and J is TRBJ1-2, with a possible D match to TRBD1 (5 bases). CDR3 sequence (DNA): TGTGCCAGCAGTCCTGAAATGGGGGGGGTCTATGGCTACACCTTC. This encodes CASSPEMGGVYGYTF.